This is a list of T cell receptor beta chains from one sample in a study of regulatory T cells in long-lasting Graves disease. TCRdb ran MiXCR on the multiplex PCR reads and lists one entry per CDR3 protein. The top ten hold around 19% of the sample, which has hundreds of thousands of distinct CDR3 sequences, around 17% seen once. The same data also went into a second study, on T cells in Graves' hyperthyroidism and ophthalmopathy.

The sample here was peripheral blood mononuclear cells (PBMCs), taken at new diagnosis, from a patient treated with antithyroid drugs. Receptor source: a woman in her thirties with Graves disease. Both conserved end residues are part of each CDR3. A D gene is named only where the DNA matches it firmly. For some rows the clone size is stated as once, few or many, or as a class when expanded; others skip it.

d_call	v_call	clone_size	j_call	cdr3_length	cdr3_aa	cdr3_nt
-	TRBV11-2	-	TRBJ2-1	16	CASSPRGRRSYNEQFF	TGTGCCAGCAGCCCTAGAGGTCGGCGGTCCTACAATGAGCAGTTCTTC
-	TRBV4-1	few	TRBJ2-7	12	CASSQVASEQYF	TGCGCCAGCAGCCAAGTGGCCTCCGAGCAGTACTTC
-	TRBV19	-	TRBJ2-3	15	CASSPRRSYTDTQYF	TGTGCCAGTAGTCCCCGCCGGAGCTACACAGATACGCAGTATTTT
-	TRBV28	many	TRBJ1-2	10	CAVLGYGYTF	TGTGCCGTACTGGGCTATGGCTACACCTTC
TRBD2	TRBV5-5	-	TRBJ2-7	16	CASRRPGTSDSYEQYF	TGTGCCAGCAGACGTCCCGGGACTAGCGACTCCTACGAGCAGTACTTC
-	TRBV12-3/TRBV12-4	-	TRBJ2-1	13	CASTRDGYNEQFF	TGTGCCAGCACCAGGGACGGCTACAATGAGCAGTTCTTC
-	TRBV2	many	TRBJ1-2	17	CASRDLWTANVDYGYTF	TGTGCCAGCAGGGACCTTTGGACGGCTAATGTAGACTATGGCTACACCTTC
TRBD1	TRBV28	few	TRBJ2-2	13	CATHQGAAGELFF	TGTGCCACACATCAGGGGGCGGCCGGGGAGCTGTTTTTT
-	TRBV18	few	TRBJ1-2	13	CASSPERGNGYTF	TGTGCCAGCTCACCAGAACGTGGTAATGGCTACACCTTC
-	TRBV3-1	few	TRBJ1-3	15	CASSQGGASGNTIYF	TGTGCCAGCAGCCAAGGAGGGGCCTCTGGAAACACCATATATTTT
-	TRBV3-1	-	TRBJ1-2	16	CASSQTAGRMNYGYTF	TGTGCCAGCAGCCAAACGGCAGGCCGTATGAACTATGGCTACACCTTC
TRBD1	TRBV19	many	TRBJ1-5	15	CASSSGQDNNQPQHF	TGTGCCAGTAGTAGCGGACAGGACAACAATCAGCCCCAGCATTTT
TRBD2	TRBV11-2	many	TRBJ2-5	17	CASSSTQTAGVGGTQYF	TGTGCCAGCAGCTCAACACAGACAGCGGGAGTAGGGGGGACCCAGTACTTC
TRBD2	TRBV20-1	few	TRBJ2-1	18	CSAPGGTSGRASYNEQFF	TGCAGTGCCCCCGGGGGGACTAGCGGGAGGGCCTCCTACAATGAGCAGTTCTTC
-	TRBV5-1	few	TRBJ2-1	16	CASSPPYGKGQYEQFF	TGCGCCAGCAGCCCGCCCTACGGGAAGGGGCAGTATGAGCAGTTCTTC
-	TRBV29-1	many	TRBJ2-4	15	CSVAVWYLAKNIQYF	TGCAGCGTTGCCGTGTGGTATCTAGCCAAAAACATTCAGTACTTC
-	TRBV19	many	TRBJ1-2	15	CASKGRDGGFYGYTF	TGTGCCAGTAAAGGACGAGACGGGGGATTCTATGGCTACACCTTC
TRBD1	TRBV12-3/TRBV12-4	-	TRBJ2-5	15	CASNFGTGGKETQYF	TGTGCCAGCAACTTCGGGACAGGGGGGAAAGAGACCCAGTACTTC
-	TRBV6-1	-	TRBJ1-5	16	CASSERSGHNNQPQHF	TGTGCCAGCAGTGAAAGATCGGGACACAACAATCAGCCCCAGCATTTT
TRBD2	TRBV14	-	TRBJ2-1	12	CASRGSSGLQFF	TGTGCCAGCAGGGGATCTAGCGGGCTGCAGTTCTTC
-	TRBV7-2	many	TRBJ1-1	16	CASSLGWGGGVAEAFF	TGTGCCAGCAGCTTAGGGTGGGGGGGTGGTGTCGCTGAAGCTTTCTTT
TRBD2	TRBV30	once	TRBJ2-2	18	CAWSVRDGRALLTGELFF	TGTGCCTGGAGTGTACGGGACGGGAGGGCCCTTCTGACCGGGGAGCTGTTTTTT
-	TRBV9	-	TRBJ2-1	14	CASSGERGYREQFF	TGTGCCAGCAGCGGGGAGAGGGGGTACCGTGAGCAGTTCTTC
TRBD1	TRBV10-2	-	TRBJ1-6	15	CASRKSGQGNSPLHF	TGCGCCAGCAGGAAATCGGGACAGGGGAATTCACCCCTCCACTTT
-	TRBV20-1	many	TRBJ2-3	14	CSALGQFSTDTQYF	TGCAGTGCTCTCGGACAGTTTAGCACAGATACGCAGTATTTT
-	TRBV11-1	many	TRBJ2-2	14	CASSPGPNTGELFF	TGTGCCAGCAGCCCGGGACCGAACACCGGGGAGCTGTTTTTT
-	TRBV20-1	few	TRBJ1-5	15	CSARTGLILSQPQHF	TGCAGTGCTCGAACAGGGCTCATACTAAGTCAGCCCCAGCATTTT
-	TRBV5-8	-	TRBJ2-3	15	CASSTQGLDTDTQYF	TGTGCCAGCAGCACTCAGGGCCTCGACACAGATACGCAGTATTTT
TRBD2	TRBV20-1	many	TRBJ2-7	14	CSASPTSGPYEQYF	TGCAGTGCTAGCCCGACTAGCGGACCCTACGAGCAGTACTTC
TRBD1	TRBV5-6	-	TRBJ1-1	12	CASRSTGRRTFF	TGTGCCAGCAGGTCGACAGGGAGGCGGACTTTCTTT
-	TRBV27	many	TRBJ2-3	13	CASSSSGSDTQYF	TGTGCCAGCAGTTCTTCCGGTTCAGATACGCAGTATTTT
-	TRBV7-8	-	TRBJ2-7	13	CASSHVGGYEQYF	TGTGCCAGCAGCCATGTGGGTGGTTACGAGCAGTACTTC
-	TRBV6-5	many	TRBJ1-1	15	CASSYDGKSMTEAFF	TGTGCCAGCAGTTACGATGGCAAATCAATGACTGAAGCTTTCTTT
TRBD1	TRBV28	many	TRBJ1-4	16	CASRTPPGQGDEKLFF	TGTGCCAGCAGAACCCCCCCGGGACAGGGGGATGAAAAACTGTTTTTT
TRBD2	TRBV25-1	many	TRBJ2-1	17	CASSQTGYSGRVKEQFF	TGTGCCAGCAGCCAAACGGGATATAGCGGGAGGGTTAAGGAGCAGTTCTTC
TRBD2	TRBV27	many	TRBJ2-7	15	CASSLFPTGGSEQYF	TGTGCCAGCAGTTTATTTCCCACGGGGGGGTCCGAGCAGTACTTC